The entry below gives a single T cell receptor (beta chain) sequence along with its context. Its antigen is unknown. Per-base qualities were not stored, and no clone one base away is much larger. Trimming takes 4 bases off V and 5 bases off J; junction bases not matched to a gene: 9. CDR1 SGHRS and CDR2 YFSETQ are derived from the germline V gene. Including the terminal cysteine and phenylalanine, the CDR3 comprises 15 residues. Kept here is only the CDR3 DNA, which spans 45 bases and is read in frame from base 1. To be selected, patients needed enough residual fresh-frozen tumor tissue and more than two years of available survival data. An isocitrate dehydrogenase mutation was not carried by any of the glioblastoma patients, although molecular status was otherwise variable. PBMC were collected before vaccination, two weeks after the third vaccination, and at tumor progression if progression occurred. The Qiagen DNeasy Blood extraction Kit was used to extract genomic DNA.

The data were obtained in a study of glioma-infiltrating T cells after dendritic cell vaccination listed by TCRdb under 2016. Regarding the study in general: The cohort included around 15 glioblastoma patients drawn from Phase I and II dendritic cell vaccination trials, of whom 9 were newly diagnosed and 6 had recurrent disease. Between the early 2000s and the early 2010s, patients were given autologous tumor lysate-pulsed dendritic cell vaccination. Survival after dendritic cell vaccination was correlated with TCR sequencing metrics, such as TIL content and the overlap between tumor and blood repertoires. Three intradermal dendritic cell vaccine injections were administered to patients at biweekly intervals in the arm below the axilla. Deep sequencing of TCR beta CDR3 regions was used to quantify tumor-infiltrating lymphocyte content and compare tumor and blood repertoires in dendritic cell-vaccinated glioblastoma patients. To make the vaccine, monocyte-derived dendritic cells were cultured for approximately 7 days with IL-4 and GM-CSF and then pulsed overnight with autologous tumor lysate.

Using the immunoSEQ assay, TCRB CDR3 regions were amplified from approximately 2 micrograms of genomic DNA, or from all available DNA when less than that was on hand. Multiplex PCR used 60 forward primers for TCR V beta segments and 13 reverse primers for J beta segments. Synthetic control templates were spiked into each sample at limiting dilution to estimate reads per starting template. Sequencing produced 87 bp reads on the Illumina HiSeq System. As for how the authors treated the data: PCR and sequencing errors were removed by a nearest neighbor algorithm that merged closely related sequences. TCR overlap was defined as the percentage of unique tumor TCR beta sequences that were also found in the peripheral blood of the same patient. The clones in this table, taken by TCRdb from immuneACCESS, are in-frame only. Not every clone is retained; where verified, under half of the shortfall comes from an unresolved V gene, and the cause of the rest is unknown. V and J calls and clone size are given by that table; D and trimming were obtained from the DNA. The sample table shows roughly 100,000 clones, and more than 80% are seen once. Of the sample, approximately 12% falls within the top ten clones.

What the study reported, not specific to this receptor: The cohort was small and heterogeneous, with few patients having full blood and tumor sets and even fewer initial-recurrent tumor pairs. The three-group TCR overlap response model was characterized as speculative, and prospective validation of the model was stated to be required. No direct relationship between TCR clonality and survival was found, suggesting a diverse polyclonal response may matter. Longer time to progression and overall survival after dendritic cell vaccination were predicted by higher estimated pretreatment TIL content.

Recombination connected TRBV5-1 to TRBJ2-5; 9 bases in the middle match TRBD2. The starting material was blood, obtained before dendritic cell vaccination. This TCR derives from a human donor with glioblastoma. CDR3 loop: CASSLGGGGAETQYF. The DNA sequence reads TGCGCCAGCAGCCTAGGGGGCGGGGGGGCTGAGACCCAGTACTTC.